One and the same sample provided the 12 T cell receptor beta chains below, sequenced in a study of blood T cell repertoires in COVID-19. Generated by immunoSEQ multiplex PCR, the TCRdb table keeps only in-frame clones and is missing some. This table has tens of thousands of clones, 75% to 85% appearing once. Sequenced: peripheral blood. These receptors came from a man between 65 and 79 years old with acute or convalescent COVID-19.

This rearrangement joins TRBV7-9 to TRBJ2-6; the D is unclear. This CDR3 has 15 amino acids. CDR1 and CDR2 (germline): SEHNR, FQNEAQ (reference sequence). Trimming took off 5 bases at V and 0 bases at J, with 8 bases between the two ends. CDR3 DNA: TGTGCCAGCAGCCCCTGGAGCTCTGGGGCCAACGTCCTGACTTTC. This sequence encodes CASSPWSSGANVLTF.

This chain joins TRBV19 and TRBJ2-2; TRBD2 aligns across 10 bases. The CDR3 sequence is 16 residues long. V was clipped by 3 bases and J by 3 bases; unmatched bases: 4. Germline assignment: CDR1 LNHDA and CDR2 SQIVND (reference sequence). The CDR3 coding sequence is TGTGCCAGTAGTATTTCTAGCGGGAGCTACACCGGGGAGCTGTTTTTT. Translation gives CASSISSGSYTGELFF.

This rearrangement joins TRBV11-2 to TRBJ1-2; D is unclear. The V end lost 0 bases, the J end lost 4 bases, and 12 bases lay between the germline ends. CDR3 length: 15 amino acids. The germline V gene encodes CDR1 SGHAT and CDR2 FQNNGV. CDR3 in amino acids: CASSLDTGFSYGYTF. CDR3 sequence (DNA): TGTGCCAGCAGCTTAGATACCGGGTTCAGCTATGGCTACACCTTC.

The rearrangement joins TRBV6-2 or TRBV6-3 to TRBJ2-3, with D possibly being TRBD2 (6 bases). The CDR3 runs 14 residues. V gave up 4 bases and J gave up 4 bases, with 12 bases separating them. Germline V gene sequence: CDR1 MNHEY, CDR2 SVGEGT. CDR3 region: CASSFGRFSDTQYF. CDR3 DNA sequence: TGTGCCAGCAGTTTCGGGAGATTCTCAGATACGCAGTATTTT.

The chain joins TRBV4-1 to TRBJ2-5; D is possibly TRBD2 (6 bases). The V end was cut by 4 bases, the J end by 5 bases, with 14 bases between. The CDR3 runs to 14 residues. Germline V CDR1 and CDR2: MGHRA, YSYEKL. The CDR3 loop is CASSPRTAGETQYF. CDR3 nucleotide sequence: TGCGCCAGCAGCCCCCGGACGGCGGGGGAGACCCAGTACTTC.

The chain employs TRBV7-9 and TRBJ2-7; no definite D call. The ends were cut back, 4 bases at V and 3 bases at J, with 10 bases in the middle. Germline CDR1 SEHNR, CDR2 FQNEAQ (reference sequence). The CDR3 is 13 amino acids. The CDR3 sequence: CASSSENFYEQYF. DNA for the CDR3: TGTGCCAGCAGCTCCGAAAACTTCTACGAGCAGTACTTC.

The chain couples TRBV5-1 to TRBJ2-6, with D perhaps TRBD1 (5 bases). The CDR3 is 15 residues long. CDR1 is SGHRS and CDR2 is YFSETQ in the germline V gene. The V and J ends lost 2 bases and 4 bases respectively, with 10 bases between them. Here the CDR3 reads CASSLRGSGANVLTF. CDR3 nucleotides: TGCGCCAGCAGCTTAAGGGGTAGCGGGGCCAACGTCCTGACTTTC.

The chain joins TRBV4-2 to TRBJ2-5, with 11 bases matching TRBD2. Unmatched junction bases numbered 3, after V lost 5 bases and J lost 4 bases. Germline V gives CDR1 LGHNA, CDR2 YNFKEQ. The CDR3 is 14 amino acids. The CDR3: CASSSGLAGETQYF. DNA of the CDR3: TGTGCCAGCAGCTCAGGACTAGCGGGAGAGACCCAGTACTTC.

The chain employs TRBV10-3 and TRBJ2-5, with a possible D match to TRBD2 (5 bases). This CDR3 contains 14 residues. The V gene's germline CDR1 is ENHRY and CDR2 SYGVKD. Deletions cut 8 bases from V and 2 bases from J, with 15 bases between. The CDR3 reads CAIGLTGNQETQYF. The CDR3 DNA follows: TGTGCCATCGGTCTTACGGGGAATCAAGAGACCCAGTACTTC.

V usage is TRBV7-9 and J usage is TRBJ1-1; D ambiguous. The V gene's germline CDR1 is SEHNR and CDR2 FQNEAQ (reference sequence). V was cut by 5 bases and J by 5 bases, with 9 bases left in between. The CDR3 spans 12 residues. This chain's CDR3 is CASSPRDTEAFF. CDR3 nucleotide sequence: TGTGCCAGCAGCCCCCGAGATACTGAAGCTTTCTTT.

This chain links TRBV5-8 with TRBJ2-3; TRBD2 agrees at 10 bases. Germline CDR1 reads SGHTS; CDR2 reads YDEGEE. V lost 2 bases to trimming and J lost 6 bases; unmatched junction nucleotides: 6. The CDR3 is 15 residues long. The chain's CDR3 is CASSLSGRGHDTQYF. The CDR3, as DNA: TGTGCCAGCAGCTTAAGCGGGAGGGGCCACGATACGCAGTATTTT.

This chain connects TRBV27 to TRBJ1-1; 7 nucleotides match TRBD1. The CDR3 has 13 residues. Germline CDR1 is MNHEY and CDR2 is SMNVEV (reference sequence). V lost 7 bases, J lost 6 bases, and 8 bases stayed unmatched. The CDR3 protein is CASIETGKAEAFF. In DNA form, the CDR3 reads TGTGCCAGCATAGAGACAGGGAAAGCTGAAGCTTTCTTT.